Listed below are T cell receptor beta chains from one sample, sequenced in a study of shared clonotypes between healthy human individuals. Only in-frame clones appear in the TCRdb table, and some are missing; sequencing was by immunoSEQ multiplex PCR. The repertoire holds 1,400,000 or so clones, with roughly 98.5% as singletons. Source material: naive CD4+ T cells sorted from blood. Every receptor here comes from a man aged 25 to 40 in good health. The CDR3 runs from the conserved cysteine through the conserved F or W. A D gene is named only where the DNA matches it firmly. Where a row states a size, it is once, few, many or the class of an expanded clone; other rows omit it.

clone size	D gene	V gene	J gene	CDR3 DNA	CDR3 protein
-	-	TRBV20-1	TRBJ2-5	TGCAGTGCTAGGTCGGACTCCCCCGGATACTTC	CSARSDSPGYF
-	-	TRBV5-4	TRBJ2-1	TGTGCCAGCAGCTTGGCCCAGCGGATGTCCTACAATGAGCAGTTCTTC	CASSLAQRMSYNEQFF
-	TRBD1	TRBV7-2	TRBJ2-5	TGTGCCAGCAGTTTCGACAGGGGGGAGACCCAGTACTTC	CASSFDRGETQYF
-	-	TRBV20-1	TRBJ2-7	TGCAGTGCTGAGGTTAGCGGGACAGCAAGTTTC	CSAEVSGTASF
-	TRBD1	TRBV5-1	TRBJ2-3	TGCGCCAGCAGCTTGTGGGGACAGAAAGATACGCAGTATTTT	CASSLWGQKDTQYF
-	-	TRBV7-2	TRBJ2-1	TGTGCCAGCAGCTTAAAGGCGAGCAATGAGCAGTTCTTC	CASSLKASNEQFF
-	TRBD1	TRBV11-3	TRBJ2-2	TGTGCCAGCAGCTTAGGAACCGGGACAGGGTACACCGGGGAGCTGTTTTTT	CASSLGTGTGYTGELFF
-	-	TRBV18	TRBJ2-3	TGTGCCAGCTCACCACCGGGGTCTAGCACAGATACGCAGTATTTT	CASSPPGSSTDTQYF
once	TRBD1	TRBV5-4	TRBJ2-5	TGTGCCAGCAGCCCAGACAGGGGGCTTCATCAAGAGACCCAGTACTTC	CASSPDRGLHQETQYF
-	-	TRBV19	TRBJ2-1	TGTGCCAGTAGTTGGGACTCGCGGACCTCAGCTGCCTTGTGGTTCTTC	CASSWDSRTSAALWFF
-	TRBD2	TRBV19	TRBJ2-7	TGTGCCAGTAGTTCGACTAGCGGGATACTGTACGAGCAGTACTTC	CASSSTSGILYEQYF
-	-	TRBV7-2	TRBJ2-3	TGTGCCAGCAGACCATCAAGTACCCACGGCACAGATACGCAGTATTTT	CASRPSSTHGTDTQYF
-	-	TRBV5-6	TRBJ2-1	TGTGCCAGCAGCCTCTTAGGTCGGGCAGGGCGGAATGAGCAGTTCTTC	CASSLLGRAGRNEQFF
-	TRBD2	TRBV4-2	TRBJ2-7	TGTGCCAGCAGCCAAGAGACCGGGACTAGCCAGTCCTACGAGCAGTACTTC	CASSQETGTSQSYEQYF
-	TRBD2	TRBV12-5	TRBJ2-1	TGTGCTAGTGGCCAAACTAGCGGGGTGTCCTACAATGAGCAGTTCTTC	CASGQTSGVSYNEQFF
-	-	TRBV11-2	TRBJ1-5	TGTGCCAGCAGCTTAGCCGGCCAGCCCCAGCATTTT	CASSLAGQPQHF
-	-	TRBV6-4	TRBJ1-5	TGTGCCAGCAGCAGGGAGGCCAATCAGCCCCAGCATTTT	CASSREANQPQHF
once	-	TRBV25-1	TRBJ2-7	TGTGCCAGCAGTAAGACAGGTGCCTACGAGCAGTACTTC	CASSKTGAYEQYF
once	-	TRBV11-2	TRBJ1-4	TGTGCCAGCAGGAGGGGGGAAAAACTGTTTTTT	CASRRGEKLFF
-	-	TRBV6-1	TRBJ2-7	TGTGCCAGCGGGACTGATAGCTCCTACGAGCAGTACTTC	CASGTDSSYEQYF
-	-	TRBV7-9	TRBJ2-2	TGTGCCAGCAGCTTAGTATCCGGGGAGCTGTTTTTT	CASSLVSGELFF
once	-	TRBV5-1	TRBJ1-3	TGCGCCAGCAGCTTGGTGGGTTCCTCTGGAAACACCATATATTTT	CASSLVGSSGNTIYF
-	TRBD2	TRBV10-3	TRBJ2-5	TGTGCCATCAGTACGGTGGCTAGCGGGAGACTCAAAGAGACCCAGTACTTC	CAISTVASGRLKETQYF
-	TRBD1	TRBV18	TRBJ1-5	TGTGCCAGCTCATTAGACAGGGATCTCTCTCAGCCCCAGCATTTT	CASSLDRDLSQPQHF
-	TRBD2	TRBV27	TRBJ2-2	TGTGCCTCCCGAGGTAGCGGGGTAAGGGAGCTGTTTTTT	CASRGSGVRELFF
-	-	TRBV18	TRBJ1-5	TGTGCCAGCTCACAAGATTGGGATCAGCCCCAGCATTTT	CASSQDWDQPQHF
-	-	TRBV4-2	TRBJ2-1	TGTGCCAGCAGCCCACAGGGCCCCTACAATGAGCAGTTCTTC	CASSPQGPYNEQFF
-	-	TRBV7-2	TRBJ2-7	TGTGCCAGCAGCTTTACAGGAGGGGTAGACTACGAGCAGTACTTC	CASSFTGGVDYEQYF
-	TRBD2	TRBV30	TRBJ2-2	TGTGCCTGGAGTAATCTAGCGGGAGGGCCGGTCACCGGGGAGCTGTTTTTT	CAWSNLAGGPVTGELFF
once	TRBD1	TRBV4-2	TRBJ1-2	TGTGCCAGCAGCCAAACACCGGGACAGGGTTTCGGCTATGGCTACACCTTC	CASSQTPGQGFGYGYTF
-	-	TRBV5-1	TRBJ1-1	TGCGCCAGCAGCTTGTTGGCAACAGGGCATCCAACTGAAGCTTTCTTT	CASSLLATGHPTEAFF
-	TRBD1	TRBV5-1	TRBJ1-2	TGCGCCAGCAGTCGAGACAGGGAATATGGCTACACCTTC	CASSRDREYGYTF
-	-	TRBV29-1	TRBJ2-6	TGCAGCGTCCAAACGGCAGGGGTTTCGGGGGCCAACGTCCTGACTTTC	CSVQTAGVSGANVLTF
-	-	TRBV9	TRBJ2-6	TGTGCCAGCAGCTTCCCTGGGGCCAACGTCCTGACTTTC	CASSFPGANVLTF
-	TRBD2	TRBV9	TRBJ2-7	TGTGCCAGCAGCGTAGTCCTAGCGGGCGAGCAGTACTTC	CASSVVLAGEQYF
-	-	TRBV10-3	TRBJ2-5	TGTGCCATGGGGGCCCAAGAGACCCAGTACTTC	CAMGAQETQYF
-	-	TRBV7-9	TRBJ1-5	TGTGCCAGCAGTCGCCAGGGGAATAGCAATCAGCCCCAGCATTTT	CASSRQGNSNQPQHF
once	TRBD2	TRBV5-1	TRBJ2-1	TGCGCCAGCAGCTTGGCCCCAGCGGGAGAGAATGAGCAGTTCTTC	CASSLAPAGENEQFF
-	-	TRBV6-4	TRBJ2-5	TGTGCCAGCCTAGTTCCGGGACTTTCGGAGACCCAGTACTTC	CASLVPGLSETQYF
-	-	TRBV6-1	TRBJ2-7	TGTGCCAGCAGTGATGTGGGGGACGAGCAGTACTTC	CASSDVGDEQYF
-	-	TRBV11-2	TRBJ2-2	TGTGCCAGTAGTATTGCTAGCACGAGGGGGGAGCTGTTTTTT	CASSIASTRGELFF
-	-	TRBV9	TRBJ1-5	TGTGCCAGCAGCTTACACGGGGATCAGCCCCAGCATTTT	CASSLHGDQPQHF
-	-	TRBV30	TRBJ2-5	TGTGCCTGGAGTGTAAGGCTGGGAGAGACCCAGTACTTC	CAWSVRLGETQYF
-	TRBD1	TRBV4-1	TRBJ1-2	TGCGCCAGCAGCCGACAGGGAATCTATGGCTACACCTTC	CASSRQGIYGYTF
-	TRBD2	TRBV6-1	TRBJ2-7	TGTGCCAGCAAATTAGGCGGGGGGGGCGAGCAGTACTTC	CASKLGGGGEQYF
-	TRBD2	TRBV5-1	TRBJ2-3	TGCGCCAGCAGCGTAGGGACTAGCGGGAGGGGCACAGATACGCAGTATTTT	CASSVGTSGRGTDTQYF
-	-	TRBV6-1	TRBJ2-7	TGTGCCAGCAGCTCAGGGTGGGGGAGCTCCTACGAGCAGTACTTC	CASSSGWGSSYEQYF
-	TRBD2	TRBV9	TRBJ2-5	TGTGCCAGCAGCGCCGGGACTAGCGGGAGGGAGACCCAGTACTTC	CASSAGTSGRETQYF
-	-	TRBV5-1	TRBJ1-1	TGCGCCAGCAGCTTGGAAAGTTGGGGCGACACTGAAGCTTTCTTT	CASSLESWGDTEAFF
-	TRBD1	TRBV14	TRBJ1-1	TGTGCCAGCAGCCTCAGGACAGGCAGACTCACTGAAGCTTTCTTT	CASSLRTGRLTEAFF
-	-	TRBV29-1	TRBJ2-3	TGCAGCGTTACGACTAGATACACAGATACGCAGTATTTT	CSVTTRYTDTQYF